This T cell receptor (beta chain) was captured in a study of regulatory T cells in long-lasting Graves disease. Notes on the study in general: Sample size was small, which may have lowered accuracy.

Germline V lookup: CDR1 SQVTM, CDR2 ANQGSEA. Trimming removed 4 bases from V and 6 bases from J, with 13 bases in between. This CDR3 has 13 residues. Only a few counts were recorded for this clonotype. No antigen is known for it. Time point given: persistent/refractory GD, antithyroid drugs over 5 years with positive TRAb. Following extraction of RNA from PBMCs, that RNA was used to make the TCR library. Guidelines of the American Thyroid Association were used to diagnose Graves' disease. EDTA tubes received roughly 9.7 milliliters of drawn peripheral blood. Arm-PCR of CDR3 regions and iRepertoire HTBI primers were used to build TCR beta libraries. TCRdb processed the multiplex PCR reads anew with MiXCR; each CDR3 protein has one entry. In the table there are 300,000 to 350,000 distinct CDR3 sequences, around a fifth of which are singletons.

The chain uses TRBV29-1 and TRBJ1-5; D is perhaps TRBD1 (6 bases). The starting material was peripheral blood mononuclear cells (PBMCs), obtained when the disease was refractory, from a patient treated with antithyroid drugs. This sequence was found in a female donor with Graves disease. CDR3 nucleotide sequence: TGCAGCGTTGCCGAGCACAGGGCTCAGCCCCAGCATTTT. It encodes CSVAEHRAQPQHF.